Listed below are T cell receptor beta chains from one sample, sequenced in a study of OX40 agonist ivuxolimab in advanced cancers. The repertoire was sequenced with immunoSEQ multiplex PCR; TCRdb's copy has only in-frame clones and lacks some. The sample lists just under 65,000 clones; almost 85% were seen once. This specimen consisted of CD4+ or CD8+ T cells sorted from blood, obtained in a trial of the OX40 agonist ivuxolimab. These receptors were obtained from an adult with an advanced solid tumor such as melanoma, head and neck, liver or kidney cancer. CDR3s include the opening cysteine and the closing phenylalanine or tryptophan. The D gene is left open where the match is weak. Part of the rows lack a size; the others show once, few, many or a class for expanded clones.

>TRBJ2-6|-|TRBV4-3|-
CASSQDITGAGANVLTF
TGCGCCAGCAGCCAAGATATAACGGGGGCCGGGGCCAACGTCCTGACTTTC
>TRBJ1-1|TRBD1|TRBV6-7|-
CASSYSGNDRVGTEAFF
TGTGCCAGCAGTTACTCCGGAAACGACAGGGTTGGCACTGAAGCTTTCTTT
>TRBJ2-7|TRBD1|TRBV18|-
CASSPPGTGDYEQYF
TGTGCCAGCTCACCCCCCGGGACAGGGGATTACGAGCAGTACTTC
>TRBJ1-3|-|TRBV18|few
CASSPLGDGNTIYF
TGTGCCAGCTCACCACTGGGGGACGGAAACACCATATATTTT
>TRBJ1-5|-|TRBV2|-
CASSDGTRGEEPQHF
TGTGCCAGCAGTGACGGGACAAGAGGGGAGGAGCCCCAGCATTTT
>TRBJ1-2|-|TRBV4-3|-
CASSQDAADNYGYTF
TGCGCCAGCAGCCAAGATGCGGCAGATAACTATGGCTACACCTTC
>TRBJ1-6|-|TRBV4-3|-
CASSQDVGGTSTSPLHF
TGCGCCAGCAGCCAAGATGTAGGGGGGACTTCGACTTCACCCCTCCACTTT
>TRBJ2-6|-|TRBV27|once
CASSARQPSGANVLTF
TGTGCCAGCAGTGCTCGACAGCCGTCTGGGGCCAACGTCCTGACTTTC
>TRBJ2-3|-|TRBV2|-
CASSGYRSTDTQYF
TGTGCCAGCAGTGGTTACAGGAGCACAGATACGCAGTATTTT
>TRBJ2-5|TRBD1|TRBV7-2|-
CASSATGGSFETQYF
TGTGCCAGCAGCGCTACAGGGGGCTCCTTCGAGACCCAGTACTTC
>TRBJ2-5|TRBD2|TRBV4-2|once
CASSQDFSRLAGGPGWETQYF
TGTGCCAGCAGCCAAGATTTTTCGAGGCTAGCGGGGGGGCCTGGATGGGAGACCCAGTACTTC
>TRBJ1-5|-|TRBV7-2|-
CASSFSTNQPQHF
TGTGCCAGCAGCTTTTCAACTAATCAGCCCCAGCATTTT
>TRBJ2-1|TRBD1|TRBV19|-
CASSIRDSAFGEQFF
TGTGCCAGTAGTATCCGGGACAGTGCTTTTGGTGAGCAGTTCTTC
>TRBJ2-2|-|TRBV2|-
CASRTYGGRTGELFF
TGTGCCAGCAGGACCTATGGGGGTAGGACCGGGGAGCTGTTTTTT
>TRBJ2-4|-|TRBV7-3|-
CASSLWGLEENIQYF
TGTGCCAGCAGCTTATGGGGGTTAGAGGAAAACATTCAGTACTTC
>TRBJ1-6|-|TRBV5-6|-
CASSYYTGTANSPLHF
TGTGCCAGCAGTTATTATACCGGGACGGCAAATTCACCCCTCCACTTT
>TRBJ2-7|TRBD1|TRBV2|-
CASSVVTGASGPSYEQYF
TGTGCCAGCAGTGTCGTGACAGGGGCCTCAGGGCCCTCCTACGAGCAGTACTTC
>TRBJ1-2|-|TRBV7-3|once
CASSLTDRLGGYTF
TGTGCCAGCAGCTTAACTGACAGGTTGGGTGGCTACACCTTC
>TRBJ2-5|TRBD1|TRBV27|-
CASSSYLRGQETQYF
TGTGCCAGCAGTTCCTACCTCAGGGGGCAGGAGACCCAGTACTTC
>TRBJ2-3|-|TRBV4-2|few
CASSLRDSTSTDTQYF
TGTGCCAGCAGCCTACGGGACTCTACTAGCACAGATACGCAGTATTTT
>TRBJ2-3|TRBD2|TRBV7-3|-
CASSLSRGGVNTQYF
TGTGCCAGCAGCTTAAGTCGGGGGGGCGTGAATACGCAGTATTTT
>TRBJ1-4|-|TRBV11-3|-
CASSSPAGRLLNEKLFF
TGTGCCAGCAGCTCCCCCGCGGGACGGCTTCTTAATGAAAAACTGTTTTTT
>TRBJ1-2|-|TRBV15|-
CATSRDKIFGYTF
TGTGCCACCAGCAGAGATAAGATTTTTGGCTACACCTTC